This TCR beta chain was retrieved from a study of graft-versus-host responses after intestinal transplantation. Each mixed lymphocyte reaction held roughly 200,000 CFSE-labeled responders and roughly 200,000 irradiated violet-dye-labeled stimulators. Sequencing was performed with immunoSEQ multiplex PCR; in TCRdb, only in-frame clones are kept and a portion is missing. The data contain around 25,000 clones, almost 40% of them singletons. Trimming took 1 base from V and 0 from J; bases not matched to a gene: 2. The CDR3 covers 16 residues. Germline CDR1 SGDLS, CDR2 YYNGEE. The source of this sequence is a human patient who received an intestinal transplant. The sample here was alloreactive CD4+ T cells from a mixed lymphocyte reaction culture, taken before intestinal transplant. Subset noted: CFSE-low proliferating T cells sorted from roughly six-day pre-transplant mixed lymphocyte reaction (GvH or HvG direction). The chain recombines TRBV9 with TRBJ2-4; 9 bases fit TRBD2. The CDR3 loop reads CASSVSGGIAKNIQYF. CDR3 nucleotides: TGTGCCAGCAGCGTAAGCGGGGGGATAGCCAAAAACATTCAGTACTTC.